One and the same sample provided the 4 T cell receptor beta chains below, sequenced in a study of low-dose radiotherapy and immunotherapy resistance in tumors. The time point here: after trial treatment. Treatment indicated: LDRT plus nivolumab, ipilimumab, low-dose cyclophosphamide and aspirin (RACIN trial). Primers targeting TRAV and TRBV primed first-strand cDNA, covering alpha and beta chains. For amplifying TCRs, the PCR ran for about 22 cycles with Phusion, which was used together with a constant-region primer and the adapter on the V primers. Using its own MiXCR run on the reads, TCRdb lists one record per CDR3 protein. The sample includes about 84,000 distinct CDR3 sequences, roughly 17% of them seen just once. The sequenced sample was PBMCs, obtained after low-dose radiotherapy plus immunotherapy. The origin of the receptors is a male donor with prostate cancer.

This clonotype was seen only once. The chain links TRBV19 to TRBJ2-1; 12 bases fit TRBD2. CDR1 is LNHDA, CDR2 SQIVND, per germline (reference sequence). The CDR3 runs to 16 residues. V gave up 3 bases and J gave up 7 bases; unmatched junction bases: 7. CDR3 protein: CASSILWLAGGNEQFF. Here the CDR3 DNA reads TGTGCCAGTAGTATTTTATGGCTAGCGGGAGGGAATGAGCAGTTCTTC.

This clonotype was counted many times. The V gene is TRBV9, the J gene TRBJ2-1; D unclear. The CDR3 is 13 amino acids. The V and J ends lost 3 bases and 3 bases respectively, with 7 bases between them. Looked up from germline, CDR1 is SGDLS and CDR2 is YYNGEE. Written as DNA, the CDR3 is TGTGCCAGCAGCGCGGGCCTCTACAATGAGCAGTTCTTC. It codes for CASSAGLYNEQFF.

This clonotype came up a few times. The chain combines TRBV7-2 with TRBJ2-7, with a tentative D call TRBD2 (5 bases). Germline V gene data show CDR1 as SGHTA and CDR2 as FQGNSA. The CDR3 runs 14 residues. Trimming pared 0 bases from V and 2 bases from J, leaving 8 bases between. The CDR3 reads CASSLALGAYEQYF. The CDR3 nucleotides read TGTGCCAGCAGCTTAGCACTAGGAGCCTACGAGCAGTACTTC.

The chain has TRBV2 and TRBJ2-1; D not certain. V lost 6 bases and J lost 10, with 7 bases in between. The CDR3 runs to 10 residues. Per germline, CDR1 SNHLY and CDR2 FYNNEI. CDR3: CASRVGEQFF. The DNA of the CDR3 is TGTGCCAGCAGGGTGGGGGAGCAGTTCTTC.